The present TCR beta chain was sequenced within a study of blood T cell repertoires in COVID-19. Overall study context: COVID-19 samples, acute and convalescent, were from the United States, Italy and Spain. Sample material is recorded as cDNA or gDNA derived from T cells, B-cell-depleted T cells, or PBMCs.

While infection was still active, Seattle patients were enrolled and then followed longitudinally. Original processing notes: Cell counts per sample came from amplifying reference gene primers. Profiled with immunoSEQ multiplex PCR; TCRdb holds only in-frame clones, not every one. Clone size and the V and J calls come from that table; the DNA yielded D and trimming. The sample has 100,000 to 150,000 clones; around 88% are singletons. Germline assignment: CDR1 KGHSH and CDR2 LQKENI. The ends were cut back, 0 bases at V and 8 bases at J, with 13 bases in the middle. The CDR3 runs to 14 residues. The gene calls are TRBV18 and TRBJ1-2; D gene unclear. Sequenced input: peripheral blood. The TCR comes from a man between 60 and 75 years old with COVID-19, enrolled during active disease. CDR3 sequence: CASSPPGSLSGYTF. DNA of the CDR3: TGTGCCAGCTCACCACCGGGCAGTCTAAGCGGCTACACCTTC.